This T cell receptor beta chain originates from a study of Graves' ophthalmopathy and Graves' hyperthyroidism. The wider study: Peripheral blood sampling occurred at initial diagnosis, before any treatment.

The CDR3 length is 14 residues. J gave up 6 bases and V 4 bases, and 5 bases lay outside the gene matches. Germline-derived CDR1 and CDR2 are SGHRS and YFSETQ. As the template, RNA transcripts were used to amplify TCR beta CDR3 regions. HTBI primers were employed in first-round RT-PCR, then a second-round multiplex PCR followed. TCRdb passed the multiplex PCR reads through MiXCR, listing each CDR3 protein once. Here the sample spans hundreds of thousands of distinct CDR3 sequences, 20% to 25% being singletons. Study outcomes and limitations: The 13-signature model separated ophthalmopathy from stable hyperthyroidism at roughly 88% sensitivity and around 81% specificity.

Other autoimmune diseases, uncontrolled infections, pregnancy or lactation led to the exclusion of patients. This clonotype has at least ten counts. Antigen: not known. J is TRBJ2-2 and V is TRBV5-1, with 8 nucleotides matching TRBD1. This TCR derives from a woman aged 45-65 years with Graves' ophthalmopathy. The sample was peripheral blood. The CDR3 DNA sequence: TGCGCCAGCAGCGAGGACAGGGTTGCCGGGGAGCTGTTTTTT. Amino acid sequence: CASSEDRVAGELFF.